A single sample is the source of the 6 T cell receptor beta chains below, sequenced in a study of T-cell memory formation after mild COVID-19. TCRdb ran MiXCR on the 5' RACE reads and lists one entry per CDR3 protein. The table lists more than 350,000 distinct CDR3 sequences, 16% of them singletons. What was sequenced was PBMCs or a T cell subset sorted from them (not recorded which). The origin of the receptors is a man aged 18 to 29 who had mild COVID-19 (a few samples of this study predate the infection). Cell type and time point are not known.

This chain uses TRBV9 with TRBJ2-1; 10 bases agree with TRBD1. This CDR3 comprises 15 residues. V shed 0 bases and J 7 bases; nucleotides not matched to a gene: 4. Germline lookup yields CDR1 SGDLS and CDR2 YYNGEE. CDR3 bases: TGTGCCAGCAGCGTAGATGGGACAGGGGCGAATGAGCAGTTCTTC. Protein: CASSVDGTGANEQFF.

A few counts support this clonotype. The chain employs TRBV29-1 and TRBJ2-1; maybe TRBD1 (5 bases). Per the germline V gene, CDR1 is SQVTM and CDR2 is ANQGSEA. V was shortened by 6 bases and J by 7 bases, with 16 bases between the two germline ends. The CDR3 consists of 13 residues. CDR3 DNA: TGCAGCGTCCTACTGACAGACCGGAATGAGCAGTTCTTC. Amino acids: CSVLLTDRNEQFF.

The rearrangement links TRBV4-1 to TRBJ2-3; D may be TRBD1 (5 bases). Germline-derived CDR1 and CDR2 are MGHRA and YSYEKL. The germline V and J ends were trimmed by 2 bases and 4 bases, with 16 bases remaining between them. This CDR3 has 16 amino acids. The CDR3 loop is CASSQPFRVAADTQYF. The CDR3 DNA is TGCGCCAGCAGCCAACCATTCAGGGTTGCCGCAGATACGCAGTATTTT.

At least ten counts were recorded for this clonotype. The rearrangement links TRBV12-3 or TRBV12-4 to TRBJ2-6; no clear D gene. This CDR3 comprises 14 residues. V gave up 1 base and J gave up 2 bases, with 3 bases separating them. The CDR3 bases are TGTGCCAGCAGTTTAGGACCTGGGGCCAACGTCCTGACTTTC. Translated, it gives CASSLGPGANVLTF.

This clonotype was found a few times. The CDR3 is CATRASGDNQPQHF. The CDR3 region has the DNA TGTGCCACCAGAGCCTCGGGGGACAATCAGCCCCAGCATTTT. The chain couples TRBV15 to TRBJ1-5; possibly TRBD1 for D (5 bases). Per the germline V gene, CDR1 is LNHNV and CDR2 is YYDKDF (reference sequence). This CDR3 has 14 residues. V lost 6 bases and J 3 bases, leaving 12 bases between the germline ends.

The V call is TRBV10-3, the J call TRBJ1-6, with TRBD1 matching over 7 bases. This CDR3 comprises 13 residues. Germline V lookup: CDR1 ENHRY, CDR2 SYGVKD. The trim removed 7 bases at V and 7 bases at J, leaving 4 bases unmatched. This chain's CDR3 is CAINGQENSPLHF. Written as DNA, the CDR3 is TGTGCCATCAACGGACAGGAAAATTCACCCCTCCACTTT.